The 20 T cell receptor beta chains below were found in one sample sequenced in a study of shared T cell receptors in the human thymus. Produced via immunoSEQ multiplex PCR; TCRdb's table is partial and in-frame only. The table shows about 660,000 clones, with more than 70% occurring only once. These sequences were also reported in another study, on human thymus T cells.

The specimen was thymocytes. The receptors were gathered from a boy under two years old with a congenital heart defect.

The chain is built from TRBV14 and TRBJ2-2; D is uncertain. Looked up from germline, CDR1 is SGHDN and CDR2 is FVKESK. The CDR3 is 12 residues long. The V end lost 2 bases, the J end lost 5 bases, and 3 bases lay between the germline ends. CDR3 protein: CASSQPTGELFF. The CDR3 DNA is TGTGCCAGCAGCCAACCGACCGGGGAGCTGTTTTTT.

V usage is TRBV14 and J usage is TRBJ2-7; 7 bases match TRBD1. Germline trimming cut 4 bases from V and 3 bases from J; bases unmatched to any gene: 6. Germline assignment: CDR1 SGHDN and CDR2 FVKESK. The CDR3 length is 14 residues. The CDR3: CASSLRDSRYEQYF. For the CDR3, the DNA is TGTGCCAGCAGCCTCCGGGACAGCCGCTACGAGCAGTACTTC.

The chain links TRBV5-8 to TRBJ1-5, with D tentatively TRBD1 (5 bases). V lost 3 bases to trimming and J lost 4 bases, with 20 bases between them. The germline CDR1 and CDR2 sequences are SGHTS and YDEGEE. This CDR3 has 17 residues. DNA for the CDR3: TGTGCCAGCAGCTGGACGGGGGTCGGGGAGACGAATCAGCCCCAGCATTTT. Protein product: CASSWTGVGETNQPQHF.

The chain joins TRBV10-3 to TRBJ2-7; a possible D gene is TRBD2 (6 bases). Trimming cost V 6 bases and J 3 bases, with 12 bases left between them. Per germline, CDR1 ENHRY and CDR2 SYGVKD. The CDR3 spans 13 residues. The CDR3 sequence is CAIRFKGGYEQYF. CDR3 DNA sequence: TGTGCCATCAGATTCAAGGGAGGCTACGAGCAGTACTTC.

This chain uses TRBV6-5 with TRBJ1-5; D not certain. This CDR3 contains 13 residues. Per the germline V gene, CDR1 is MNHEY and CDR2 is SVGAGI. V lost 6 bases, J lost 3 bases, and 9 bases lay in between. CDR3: CASSPGPNQPQHF. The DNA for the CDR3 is TGTGCCAGCAGCCCTGGCCCCAATCAGCCCCAGCATTTT.

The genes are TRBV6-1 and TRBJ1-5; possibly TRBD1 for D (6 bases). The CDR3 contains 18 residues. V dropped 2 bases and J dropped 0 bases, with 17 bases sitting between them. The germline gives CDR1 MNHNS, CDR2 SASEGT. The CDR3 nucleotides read TGTGCCAGCAGTGAATCTGTCAGGGACACTCTTAGCAATCAGCCCCAGCATTTT. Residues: CASSESVRDTLSNQPQHF.

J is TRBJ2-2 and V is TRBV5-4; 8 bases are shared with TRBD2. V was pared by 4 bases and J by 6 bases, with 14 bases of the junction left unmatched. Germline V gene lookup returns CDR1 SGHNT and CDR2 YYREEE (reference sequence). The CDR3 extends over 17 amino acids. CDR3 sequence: CASSLDGTRALPGELFF. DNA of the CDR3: TGTGCCAGCAGCCTAGACGGGACTAGGGCCTTACCCGGGGAGCTGTTTTTT.

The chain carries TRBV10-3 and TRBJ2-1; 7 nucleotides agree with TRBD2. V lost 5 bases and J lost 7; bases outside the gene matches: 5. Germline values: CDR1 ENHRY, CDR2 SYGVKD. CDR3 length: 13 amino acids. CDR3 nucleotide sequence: TGTGCCATCAGTCGGACGGGGGGAAATGAGCAGTTCTTC. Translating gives CAISRTGGNEQFF.

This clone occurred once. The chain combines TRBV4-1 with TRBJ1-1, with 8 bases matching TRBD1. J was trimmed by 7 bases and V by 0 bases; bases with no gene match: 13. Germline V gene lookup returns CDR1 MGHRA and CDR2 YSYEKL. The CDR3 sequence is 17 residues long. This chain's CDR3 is CASSQDSPQGAPFEAFF. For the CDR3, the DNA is TGCGCCAGCAGCCAAGATTCCCCCCAGGGGGCCCCTTTTGAAGCTTTCTTT.

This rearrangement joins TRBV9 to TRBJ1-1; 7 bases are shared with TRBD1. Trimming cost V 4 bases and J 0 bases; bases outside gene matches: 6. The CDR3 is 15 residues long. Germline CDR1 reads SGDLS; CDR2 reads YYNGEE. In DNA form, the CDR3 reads TGTGCCAGCAGCACCGGGACAGTTTTGAACACTGAAGCTTTCTTT. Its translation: CASSTGTVLNTEAFF.

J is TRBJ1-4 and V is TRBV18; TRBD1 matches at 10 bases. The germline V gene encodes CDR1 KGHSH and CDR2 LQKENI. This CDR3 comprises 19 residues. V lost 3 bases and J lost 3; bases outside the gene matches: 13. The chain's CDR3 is CASSPPRDRGRLANEKLFF. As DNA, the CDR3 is TGTGCCAGCTCACCCCCCCGGGACAGGGGAAGACTGGCTAATGAAAAACTGTTTTTT.

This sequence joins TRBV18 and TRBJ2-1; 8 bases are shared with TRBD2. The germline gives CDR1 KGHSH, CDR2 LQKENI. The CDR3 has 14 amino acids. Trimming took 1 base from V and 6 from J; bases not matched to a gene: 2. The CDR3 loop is CASSPRGLANEQFF. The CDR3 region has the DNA TGTGCCAGCTCACCACGAGGACTAGCCAATGAGCAGTTCTTC.

The CDR3 DNA follows: TGTGCCAGCAGTGAAGCGGGAGAGGGAGTAACCGATACGCAGTATTTT. Protein product: CASSEAGEGVTDTQYF. The chain recombines TRBV6-1 with TRBJ2-3; maybe TRBD2 (5 bases). The CDR3 consists of 16 residues. The V end was cut by 0 bases, the J end by 6 bases, with 16 bases between. From germline, CDR1 is MNHNS and CDR2 SASEGT.

CDR3 sequence (DNA): TGTGCCAGCATTGTGACTTACAAAAACATTCAGTACTTC. Translated, it gives CASIVTYKNIQYF. The gene calls are TRBV28 and TRBJ2-4; no definite D call. This CDR3 is 13 amino acids long. The V gene lost 7 bases and the J gene lost 3 bases, with 10 bases spanning the gap. Germline V CDR1 and CDR2: MDHEN, SYDVKM.

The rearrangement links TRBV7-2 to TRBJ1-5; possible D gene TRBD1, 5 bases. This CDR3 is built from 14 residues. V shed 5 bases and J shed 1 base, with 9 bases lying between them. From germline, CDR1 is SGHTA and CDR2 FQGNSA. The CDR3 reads CASSGHRSNQPQHF. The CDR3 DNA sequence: TGTGCCAGCAGCGGACACCGAAGCAATCAGCCCCAGCATTTT.

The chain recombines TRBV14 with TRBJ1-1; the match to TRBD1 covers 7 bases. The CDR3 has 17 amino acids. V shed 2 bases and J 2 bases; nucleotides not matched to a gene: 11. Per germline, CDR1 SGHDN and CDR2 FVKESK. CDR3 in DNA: TGTGCCAGCAGCCAAAATAGAAGCCGGGACAGCAACACTGAAGCTTTCTTT. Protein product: CASSQNRSRDSNTEAFF.

CDR3 nucleotide sequence: TGCGCCAGCAGCCCCACCGGACAGGGGGGAAATCAGCCCCAGCATTTT. This codes for CASSPTGQGGNQPQHF. The rearrangement joins TRBV5-1 to TRBJ1-5; TRBD1 matches 10 bases. The J segment lost 4 bases and the V segment lost 4 bases, leaving 8 bases of the junction unmatched. Germline V gene lookup returns CDR1 SGHRS and CDR2 YFSETQ. The CDR3 is 16 amino acids.

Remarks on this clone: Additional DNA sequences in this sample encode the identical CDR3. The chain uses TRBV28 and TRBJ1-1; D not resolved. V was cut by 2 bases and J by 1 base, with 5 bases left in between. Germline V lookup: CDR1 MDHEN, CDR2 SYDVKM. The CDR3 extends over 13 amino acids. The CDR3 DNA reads TGTGCCAGCAGTTTAACCAGGAACACTGAAGCTTTCTTT. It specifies CASSLTRNTEAFF. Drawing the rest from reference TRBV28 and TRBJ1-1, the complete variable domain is DVKVTQSSRYLVKRTGEKVFLECVQDMDHENMFWYRQDPGLGLRLIYFSYDVKMKEKGDIPEGYSVSREKKERFSLILESASTNQTSMYLCASSLTRNTEAFFGQGTRLTVV.

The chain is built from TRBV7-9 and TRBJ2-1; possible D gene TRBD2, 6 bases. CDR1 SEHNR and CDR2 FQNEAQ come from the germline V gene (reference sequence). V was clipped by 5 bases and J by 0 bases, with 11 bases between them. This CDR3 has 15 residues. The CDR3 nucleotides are TGTGCCAGCAGCCCGCGGGACTCCTCCTACAATGAGCAGTTCTTC. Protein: CASSPRDSSYNEQFF.

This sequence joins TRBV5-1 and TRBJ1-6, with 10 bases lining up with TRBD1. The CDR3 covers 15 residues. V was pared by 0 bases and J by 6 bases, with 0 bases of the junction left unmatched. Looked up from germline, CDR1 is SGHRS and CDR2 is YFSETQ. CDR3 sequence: CASSLGQGANSPLHF. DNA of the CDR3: TGCGCCAGCAGCTTGGGACAGGGGGCTAATTCACCCCTCCACTTT.